These 6 T cell receptor beta chains share one sample of origin, sequenced in a study of regulatory T cells in long-lasting Graves disease. The time point is: persistent/refractory GD, antithyroid drugs over 5 years with positive TRAb. Making the TCR library involved RNA that had been extracted from PBMCs. For TCR beta, libraries came from iRepertoire HTBI primers and Arm-PCR of CDR3 regions. In TCRdb, the multiplex PCR reads were re-called with MiXCR into one record per CDR3 protein. The sample carries approximately 350,000 distinct CDR3 sequences, about 23% recorded once. The input for sequencing was peripheral blood mononuclear cells (PBMCs), taken when the disease was refractory, from a patient treated with antithyroid drugs. The receptors originated from a woman aged 40 to 49 with Graves disease.

This clonotype was detected only a few times. The chain carries TRBV28 and TRBJ1-3; D uncertain. Trimming pared 2 bases from V and 4 bases from J, leaving 9 bases between. Per germline, CDR1 MDHEN and CDR2 SYDVKM. This CDR3 region has 14 residues. CDR3 loop: CASSLPRTGNTIYF. The CDR3 DNA reads TGTGCCAGCAGTTTACCGAGAACGGGAAACACCATATATTTT.

This clonotype was counted ten times or more. V is TRBV5-1 and J is TRBJ2-7; D possibly corresponds to TRBD1 (6 bases). The V end lost 4 bases, the J end lost 0 bases, and 8 bases lay between the germline ends. This CDR3 is built from 13 residues. CDR1 SGHRS and CDR2 YFSETQ come from the germline V gene. The CDR3 loop reads CASSTGSSYEQYF. The DNA for the CDR3 is TGCGCCAGCAGCACAGGGAGCTCCTACGAGCAGTACTTC.

This clonotype was detected only a few times. The J gene is TRBJ2-5, the V gene TRBV19; weak D call: TRBD2 (5 bases). CDR1 and CDR2 from the germline V gene are LNHDA and SQIVND (reference sequence). This CDR3 has 16 residues. Trimming pared 6 bases from V and 1 base from J, leaving 18 bases between. CDR3 nucleotide sequence: TGTGCCAGTAGGATGAGGGCCAGATCGATCCAAGAGACCCAGTACTTC. Protein sequence: CASRMRARSIQETQYF.

V gene TRBV6-1 combines with J gene TRBJ1-6, with D unclear. This CDR3 is built from 12 residues. The V and J ends lost 6 bases and 13 bases respectively, with 13 bases between them. Germline CDR1 is MNHNS and CDR2 is SASEGT. The CDR3 reads CASSGFEDPLHF. In nucleotides, the CDR3 is TGTGCCAGCAGCGGTTTTGAGGATCCCCTCCACTTT.

This clonotype has just a few counts. The V gene is TRBV27, the J gene TRBJ1-3; D gene ambiguous. Looked up from germline, CDR1 is MNHEY and CDR2 is SMNVEV (reference sequence). The CDR3 consists of 15 residues. V was pared by 6 bases and J by 0 bases, with 12 bases between. The CDR3 sequence is CASRLSGSSGNTIYF. As DNA, the CDR3 is TGTGCCAGCAGGCTCTCCGGTAGCTCTGGAAACACCATATATTTT.

This clonotype was counted ten times or more. The rearrangement uses TRBV5-1 and TRBJ2-7; D not resolved. Per germline, CDR1 SGHRS and CDR2 YFSETQ. V lost 5 bases and J lost 3, with 6 bases in between. CDR3 length: 11 amino acids. The CDR3 region has the DNA TGCGCCAGCAGGGAAAACTACGAGCAGTACTTC. Translated, it gives CASRENYEQYF.